The next 27 T cell receptor beta chains were all read from a single sample in a study of synovial regulatory T cells in juvenile arthritis. Measured with immunoSEQ multiplex PCR; TCRdb has only the in-frame clones, and not every one. The table lists 7,500 to 10,000 clones, with over 0.75% in the top ten. Specimen: Treg cells from blood. The subset is: remaining (HLA-DR-negative) circulating blood Treg cells. Source of these receptors: a donor aged 2-30 years with juvenile idiopathic arthritis.

The CDR3 sequence is CASTRRSEQYF. The V call is TRBV2, the J call TRBJ2-7; lacking DNA, the TRBD1 call made by TCRdb goes unchecked. Germline CDR1 is SNHLY and CDR2 is FYNNEI. The CDR3 is made up of 11 amino acids. No DNA is listed.

This sequence joins TRBV5-4 and TRBJ2-7; TCRdb calls TRBD1, which cannot be checked without DNA. Germline CDR1 is SGHNT and CDR2 is YYREEE (reference sequence). The CDR3 spans 12 residues. No coding sequence is recorded. The CDR3: CAIPSGGYEQYF.

J is TRBJ2-7 and V is TRBV19; TCRdb outputs TRBD2, but without DNA this stays unchecked. The V gene's germline CDR1 is LNHDA and CDR2 SQIVND (reference sequence). The CDR3 totals 15 residues. There is no recorded DNA. This CDR3 reads CASSFLAGNSYEQYF.

This chain links TRBV28 with TRBJ2-3; the D call from TCRdb, TRBD2, cannot be confirmed without DNA. The germline gives CDR1 MDHEN, CDR2 SYDVKM. CDR3 length: 19 residues. No DNA has been recorded. CDR3 amino acids: CASSLPSGRTYSSTDTQYF.

This chain joins TRBV12-5 and TRBJ1-5. The CDR3 consists of 15 residues. The entry carries no DNA sequence. CDR1 is LGHNT, CDR2 FRNRAP, per germline. The CDR3 loop reads CASSLEGLSNQPQHF. The full variable domain, in which reference TRBV12-5 and TRBJ1-5 provide the parts outside the CDR3, is DARVTQTPRHKVTEMGQEVTMRCQPILGHNTVFWYRQTMMQGLELLAYFRNRAPLDDSGMPKDRFSAEMPDATLATLKIQPSEPRDSAVYFCASSLEGLSNQPQHFGDGTRLSIL.

The genes are TRBV19 and TRBJ1-2. CDR1 and CDR2 (germline): LNHDA, SQIVND (reference sequence). There are 15 residues in the CDR3. No nucleotide data were recorded. CDR3 in amino acids: CASSIRGGDPYGYTF.

This sequence joins TRBV28 and TRBJ1-2. Looked up from germline, CDR1 is MDHEN and CDR2 is SYDVKM. This CDR3 has 15 residues. There is no recorded DNA. CDR3 in amino acids: CASSLWGDTNYGYTF.

V usage is TRBV5-4 and J usage is TRBJ2-6. The germline CDR1 and CDR2 sequences are SGHNT and YYREEE (reference sequence). The CDR3 covers 14 residues. This entry has no DNA. This CDR3 reads CASSLERRANVLTF.

CDR3 sequence reads: CASSTNHRGQMGGYTF. The V and J genes are TRBV19 and TRBJ1-2; the D gene TCRdb calls, TRBD1, cannot be checked with no DNA. Germline loops: CDR1 LNHDA, CDR2 SQIVND (reference sequence). CDR3 length: 16 amino acids. No DNA sequence is on record.

This chain links TRBV28 with TRBJ2-7; TCRdb names TRBD2, which stays unverified in the absence of DNA. The V gene's germline CDR1 is MDHEN and CDR2 SYDVKM. The CDR3 is 15 amino acids. No coding sequence is recorded. The CDR3 reads CASSTMGLASYEQYF. Full variable domain (outside the CDR3, taken from reference TRBV28 and TRBJ2-7): DVKVTQSSRYLVKRTGEKVFLECVQDMDHENMFWYRQDPGLGLRLIYFSYDVKMKEKGDIPEGYSVSREKKERFSLILESASTNQTSMYLCASSTMGLASYEQYFGPGTRLTVT.

The chain couples TRBV19 to TRBJ1-2; with no DNA, the TCRdb D assignment of TRBD1 cannot be verified. This CDR3 spans 14 amino acids. DNA was not recorded. The germline V gene encodes CDR1 LNHDA and CDR2 SQIVND (reference sequence). CDR3 protein: CASSITVQNYGYTF.

The chain employs TRBV2 and TRBJ1-4; lacking DNA, the TRBD1 call made by TCRdb goes unchecked. Germline loops: CDR1 SNHLY, CDR2 FYNNEI. The CDR3 totals 15 residues. Only the protein is on record. The CDR3 spells CASSEGDRGFEKLFF. Combining the CDR3 with reference TRBV2 and TRBJ1-4 gives the whole variable domain EPEVTQTPSHQVTQMGQEVILRCVPISNHLYFYWYRQILGQKVEFLVSFYNNEISEKSEIFDDQFSVERPDGSNFTLKIRSTKLEDSAMYFCASSEGDRGFEKLFFGSGTQLSVL.

The gene calls are TRBV19 and TRBJ1-1; lacking DNA, the TRBD1 call made by TCRdb goes unchecked. The CDR3 spans 15 residues. DNA for this receptor is not on file. Germline-derived CDR1 and CDR2 are LNHDA and SQIVND (reference sequence). The CDR3 spells CASSPLWGSNYEAFF.

The chain employs TRBV5-1 and TRBJ1-6. The germline CDR1 and CDR2 sequences are SGHRS and YFSETQ. CDR3 length equals 12 residues. The coding DNA is unavailable. CDR3 in amino acids: CASSLGGYILHF.

The rearrangement joins TRBV5-1 to TRBJ2-7; TCRdb's D call, TRBD2, is unchecked because there is no DNA. The CDR3 covers 14 residues. Only the protein is available. Germline-derived CDR1 and CDR2 are SGHRS and YFSETQ. CDR3 residues: CASSFEDFLYEQYF.

The chain carries TRBV7-9 and TRBJ2-3; the TCRdb call, TRBD2, lacks DNA for checking. This CDR3 contains 14 residues. The record lacks a DNA sequence. Germline CDR1 and CDR2: SEHNR and FQNEAQ (reference sequence). The CDR3 here is CASSPQRGTDTQYF.

The gene calls are TRBV5-6 and TRBJ1-3. The length of the CDR3 is 14 residues. No DNA was logged. Germline CDR1 SGHDT, CDR2 YYEEEE. The CDR3 loop is CASSFVSSGNTIYF.

The chain carries TRBV6-5 and TRBJ1-5. Germline V gives CDR1 MNHEY, CDR2 SVGAGI. This CDR3 spans 15 amino acids. DNA was not recorded. Here the CDR3 reads CASSRGGLGNQPQHF.

This clone counts as medium-sized by frequency. The J gene is TRBJ2-1, the V gene TRBV5-4; the TRBD1 assignment by TCRdb is unverifiable without DNA. CDR1 is SGHNT and CDR2 is YYREEE in the germline V gene (reference sequence). CDR3 size: 13 residues. No coding sequence is recorded. The CDR3 spells CASSPLGPNEQFF. Full variable domain (missing parts from reference TRBV5-4 and TRBJ2-1): ETGVTQSPTHLIKTRGQQVTLRCSSQSGHNTVSWYQQALGQGPQFIFQYYREEENGRGNFPPRFSGLQFPNYSSELNVNALELDDSALYLCASSPLGPNEQFFGPGTRLTVL.

This sequence joins TRBV18 and TRBJ1-1. The CDR3 totals 14 residues. DNA for this receptor is not on file. Germline-derived CDR1 and CDR2 are KGHSH and LQKENI. The CDR3 here is CASSHGTLNTEAFF.

This rearrangement joins TRBV19 to TRBJ1-5. The CDR3 is 13 residues long. No nucleotide data were recorded. Germline CDR1 and CDR2: LNHDA and SQIVND (reference sequence). The CDR3 here is CASSIDVGQPQHF.

The CDR3 protein is CASSTQRGGYEQYF. V and J are TRBV18 and TRBJ2-7; TCRdb indicates TRBD1, and absent DNA this call remains unverified. The CDR3 runs to 14 residues. DNA is not on record. The V gene's germline CDR1 is KGHSH and CDR2 LQKENI.

This clone is deemed medium-sized by its frequency. V usage is TRBV6-5 and J usage is TRBJ1-4; TCRdb names TRBD1, which stays unverified in the absence of DNA. Germline CDR1 MNHEY, CDR2 SVGAGI. The length of the CDR3 is 13 residues. The coding DNA is unavailable. CDR3 sequence: CASSGQGAGKLFF.

This rearrangement joins TRBV6-6 to TRBJ1-5; TCRdb lists TRBD1, though no DNA is available to test this call. Germline assignment: CDR1 MNHNY and CDR2 SVGAGI (reference sequence). This CDR3 has 14 residues. No DNA is recorded. CDR3: CASSQNRVSQPQHF.

This clone is medium-sized by frequency. The chain links TRBV25-1 to TRBJ2-2; TCRdb's D call, TRBD2, is unchecked because there is no DNA. This CDR3 is 14 amino acids long. There is no recorded DNA. Germline CDR1 is MGHDK and CDR2 is SYGVNS. The CDR3 region is CASSGDLNTGELFF.

The chain uses TRBV5-6 and TRBJ1-3. Looked up from germline, CDR1 is SGHDT and CDR2 is YYEEEE. This CDR3 spans 15 amino acids. The nucleotide record is missing. This chain's CDR3 is CASSYRALSGNTIYF.

The chain combines TRBV15 with TRBJ1-5; TCRdb proposes TRBD1, but this gene call is untestable without DNA. The CDR3 extends over 17 amino acids. No DNA is given. Germline V gene data show CDR1 as LNHNV and CDR2 as YYDKDF (reference sequence). CDR3 residues: CATSNQQGARGNQPQHF. Based on the CDR3 plus reference TRBV15 and TRBJ1-5, the full variable domain is DAMVIQNPRYQVTQFGKPVTLSCSQTLNHNVMYWYQQKSSQAPKLLFHYYDKDFNNEADTPDNFQSRRPNTSFCFLDIRSPGLGDTAMYLCATSNQQGARGNQPQHFGDGTRLSIL.